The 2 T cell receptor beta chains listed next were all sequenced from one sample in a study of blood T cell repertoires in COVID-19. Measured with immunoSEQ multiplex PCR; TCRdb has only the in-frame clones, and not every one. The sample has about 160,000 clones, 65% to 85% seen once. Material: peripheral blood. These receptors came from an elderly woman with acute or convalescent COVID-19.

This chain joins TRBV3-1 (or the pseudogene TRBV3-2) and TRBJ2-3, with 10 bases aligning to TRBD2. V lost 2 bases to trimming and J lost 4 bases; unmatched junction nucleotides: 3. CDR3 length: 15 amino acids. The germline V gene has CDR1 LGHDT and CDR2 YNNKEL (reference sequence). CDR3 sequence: CASSQLAGGADTQYF. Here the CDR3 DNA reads TGTGCCAGCAGCCAATTAGCGGGGGGTGCAGATACGCAGTATTTT.

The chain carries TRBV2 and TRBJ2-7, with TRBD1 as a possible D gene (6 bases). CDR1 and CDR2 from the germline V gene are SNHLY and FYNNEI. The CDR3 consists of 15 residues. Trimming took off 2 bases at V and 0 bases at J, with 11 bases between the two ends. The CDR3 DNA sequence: TGTGCCAGCAGTGAACTTCAGGGGAGCTCCTACGAGCAGTACTTC. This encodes CASSELQGSSYEQYF.